A single TCR beta chain is shown here with its context. Its antigen is not identified. MiXCR, applied by TCRdb to the RT-PCR reads, yields one record per CDR3 protein. The repertoire has around 520,000 distinct CDR3 sequences, roughly 27% of them found once; the top ten carry approximately 2%. Germline lookup yields CDR1 SGHVS and CDR2 FQNEAQ. This CDR3 has 15 amino acids. V lost 0 bases, J lost 1 base, and 10 bases lay in between. This sample was taken from a study of response to subunit inactivated influenza vaccine. General study findings and limits: Seasonal influenza vaccination, on each occasion, was suggested by the authors to recruit few new T cells.

The sample consisted of CD4+ T cells sorted from PBMCs, taken around 5 days after vaccination. This sequence joins TRBV7-8 and TRBJ2-7; D is possibly TRBD2 (5 bases). This TCR was sampled from a man between 45 and 60 years old who received an inactivated influenza vaccine. The CDR3 sequence is CASSLAFRGSYEQYF. The DNA of the CDR3 is TGTGCCAGCAGCTTAGCGTTCCGGGGTTCCTACGAGCAGTACTTC.